The rows below give T cell receptor beta chains drawn from one sample of a study of cytomegalovirus exposure and HLA in healthy donors. Data came from immunoSEQ multiplex PCR; TCRdb stores just in-frame clones and leaves some out. In the table there are about 44,000 clones, 93% of which are singletons. The sequencing sample was made of PBMCs. These receptors came from a woman aged 18-35 years in good health and CMV-seronegative. Both conserved end residues are part of each CDR3. A D gene is named only where the DNA matches it firmly. Clone size is not always given. Where it is, it says once, few, many or a class for expanded clones.

CDR3aa | CDR3nt | j_gene | abundance | d_gene | v_gene
CASSSFTGTEAFF | TGTGCCAGTAGTAGTTTTACGGGCACTGAAGCTTTCTTT | TRBJ1-1 | . | . | TRBV19
CASSHPGGEQYF | TGTGCCAGCAGTCACCCAGGGGGCGAGCAGTACTTC | TRBJ2-7 | . | TRBD1 | TRBV7-9
CASSESASQETQYF | TGCGCCAGCAGTGAGTCGGCCAGCCAAGAGACCCAGTACTTC | TRBJ2-5 | . | . | TRBV10-1
CASSNTGGKDKNIQYF | TGTGCCAGCTCAAATACAGGGGGCAAGGACAAAAACATTCAGTACTTC | TRBJ2-4 | . | TRBD1 | TRBV18
CASSTRTSGSVIQYF | TGTGCCAGCAGCACGCGGACTAGCGGGAGTGTTATTCAGTACTTC | TRBJ2-4 | . | TRBD2 | TRBV7-2
CASSRGAGTDTQYF | TGTGCCAGCAGCCGGGGGGCGGGCACAGATACGCAGTATTTT | TRBJ2-3 | . | . | TRBV5-6
CASSVNRGEGVEGYTF | TGTGCCAGCAGCGTTAACAGGGGCGAGGGGGTGGAAGGCTACACCTTC | TRBJ1-2 | once | TRBD1 | TRBV9
CAISEGASNQPQHF | TGTGCCATCAGTGAGGGGGCCAGCAATCAGCCCCAGCATTTT | TRBJ1-5 | . | . | TRBV10-3
CASSSYSGRILRVSEQFF | TGTGCCAGCAGCTCCTATAGCGGGAGAATCTTAAGGGTCAGTGAGCAGTTCTTC | TRBJ2-1 | . | TRBD2 | TRBV7-9
CASSESSGEGDEQFF | TGCGCCAGCAGTGAGTCAAGTGGCGAGGGGGATGAGCAGTTCTTC | TRBJ2-1 | . | . | TRBV10-2
CASSLGQDGYTF | TGTGCCAGCAGCCTGGGACAGGATGGCTACACCTTC | TRBJ1-2 | . | TRBD1 | TRBV11-1
CASSLNEGETYNEQFF | TGTGCCAGCAGCTTAAATGAGGGTGAAACCTACAATGAGCAGTTCTTC | TRBJ2-1 | . | . | TRBV7-3
CASSLEAGLAFF | TGTGCCAGCAGCTTAGAGGCAGGCCTGGCTTTCTTT | TRBJ1-1 | . | . | TRBV7-9
CASTPGANVLTF | TGTGCCAGCACTCCTGGGGCCAACGTCCTGACTTTC | TRBJ2-6 | . | . | TRBV6-6
CASSPSTGGRGETQYF | TGTGCTAGCAGCCCGTCCACAGGGGGCCGAGGAGAGACCCAGTACTTC | TRBJ2-5 | . | TRBD1 | TRBV7-7
CASSVGSGDEETQYF | TGTGCCAGCAGCGTAGGTAGCGGGGACGAAGAGACCCAGTACTTC | TRBJ2-5 | . | TRBD2 | TRBV9
CASSYSGGYSPLHF | TGTGCCAGCAGTTACTCCGGAGGGTACTCACCCCTCCACTTT | TRBJ1-6 | . | . | TRBV6-5
CASSYSRPATEFF | TGTGCCAGCAGTTACTCGAGACCGGCGACTGAATTCTTC | TRBJ2-1 | . | . | TRBV6-5
CAIMMDRPGNTIYF | TGTGCCATCATGATGGACAGGCCTGGAAACACCATATATTTT | TRBJ1-3 | . | TRBD1 | TRBV10-3
CASSLTVASSYEQYF | TGTGCCAGCAGTCTGACAGTGGCGAGCTCCTACGAGCAGTACTTC | TRBJ2-7 | . | . | TRBV2
CASSDGKGGAYGYTF | TGTGCCAGCAGTGATGGGAAAGGGGGCGCGTATGGCTACACCTTC | TRBJ1-2 | once | TRBD1 | TRBV2
CASSEGQGGIETQYF | TGTGCCAGCAGTGAGGGACAGGGGGGGATTGAGACCCAGTACTTC | TRBJ2-5 | . | TRBD1 | TRBV2
CASSKGTSEQETQYF | TGCGCCAGCAGCAAAGGGACTAGCGAACAAGAGACCCAGTACTTC | TRBJ2-5 | . | TRBD2 | TRBV5-1
CASSFNLGQGSRANQPQHF | TGTGCCAGCAGTTTTAATCTAGGACAGGGTAGTCGAGCCAATCAGCCCCAGCATTTT | TRBJ1-5 | . | TRBD1 | TRBV28
CASTLGDSTGELFF | TGTGCCAGCACCCTTGGAGACAGTACCGGGGAGCTGTTTTTT | TRBJ2-2 | . | . | TRBV5-6